Listed below are T cell receptor beta chains from one sample, sequenced in a study of cytomegalovirus exposure and HLA in healthy donors. The table came from immunoSEQ multiplex PCR; TCRdb's copy has only in-frame clones and leaves some out. This table holds roughly 140,000 clones, around three quarters found once. Sequencing was performed on PBMCs. The receptors come from a woman in her thirties or forties in good health and CMV-seropositive. The CDR3 runs from the conserved cysteine through the conserved F or W. The D gene is left open where the match is weak. The size field is filled for only some rows; it gives once, few, many or a size class.

TRBJ1-2 TRBV28 - - TGTGCCAGCAGTTCCACCCGGGGGGCTTATGGCTACACCTTC CASSSTRGAYGYTF
TRBJ1-1 TRBV18 - - TGTGCCAGCTCACCCGGGATTCAGACTGAAGCTTTCTTT CASSPGIQTEAFF
TRBJ2-7 TRBV15 - - TGTGCCACCAGCTTTGGGGGGACCGAGCAGTACTTC CATSFGGTEQYF
TRBJ2-1 TRBV6-1 - - TGTGCCAGCAGTGAGAGGGTTGTCAGTGAGCAGTTCTTC CASSERVVSEQFF
TRBJ2-1 TRBV7-3 few TRBD1 TGTGCCAGCAGCTTATCCAGGGGGCTTAACGATGAGCAGTTCTTC CASSLSRGLNDEQFF
TRBJ1-2 TRBV27 - - TGTGCCAGCAGTTTGACCGGGGGTGGCTACACCTTC CASSLTGGGYTF
TRBJ1-1 TRBV28 - - TGTGCCAGCAGTTTAGGAGTTGACCGTCGTGGTGAAGCTTTCTTT CASSLGVDRRGEAFF
TRBJ1-3 TRBV7-6 - TRBD1 TGTGCCAGCAGCCAGGGGGACAGCTCTGGAAACACCATATATTTT CASSQGDSSGNTIYF
TRBJ1-1 TRBV4-1 - TRBD1 TGCGCCAGCAGGCGAGGGAACAGGGGACGGCAGAACACTGAAGCTTTCTTT CASRRGNRGRQNTEAFF
TRBJ2-5 TRBV2 - TRBD2 TGTGCCAGCGGCCGGGCAGGGAGGGGAGAGACCCAGTACTTC CASGRAGRGETQYF
TRBJ2-1 TRBV5-6 - - TGTGCCAGCAGCTTGAACAGGGTTACTGAGCAGTTCTTC CASSLNRVTEQFF
TRBJ2-2 TRBV30 - - TGTGCCTGGAGTGTACGGGACGGGGAGCTGTTTTTT CAWSVRDGELFF
TRBJ2-2 TRBV7-9 - - TGTGCCAGCAGCTTAGCGGGGAGCACCGGGGAGCTGTTTTTT CASSLAGSTGELFF
TRBJ2-1 TRBV5-1 - TRBD2 TGCGCCAGCAGCTTGGTTAGCGGGGGGGAAGGAGAGCAGTTCTTC CASSLVSGGEGEQFF
TRBJ1-2 TRBV19 - TRBD1 TGTGCCAGTAGGAACACAGGGGTTGCTAACTATGGCTACACCTTC CASRNTGVANYGYTF
TRBJ1-2 TRBV9 - TRBD1 TGTGCCAGCAGCGTAGAGGGACAGGGAGTGGATGGCTACACCTTC CASSVEGQGVDGYTF
TRBJ1-3 TRBV7-9 once TRBD1 TGTGCCAGCAGCTCGATCCGGGACAGGGGAGTCAACACCATATATTTT CASSSIRDRGVNTIYF
TRBJ2-7 TRBV6-5 - TRBD1 TGTGCCAGCAGTTACTCGGGGGACAGAGCTTACGAGCAGTACTTC CASSYSGDRAYEQYF
TRBJ2-2 TRBV5-1 - - TGCGCCAGCAGTTCAAACCCAGGGGACACCGGGGAGCTGTTTTTT CASSSNPGDTGELFF
TRBJ1-1 TRBV5-5 - - TGTGCCAGCAGCTTGGGGTCGGGATGGGACACTGAAGCTTTCTTT CASSLGSGWDTEAFF
TRBJ1-2 TRBV12-5 - - TGTGCTAGTGGTCAAGACAGCTCCTACAACTATGGCTACACCTTC CASGQDSSYNYGYTF
TRBJ2-4 TRBV5-4 - TRBD2 TGTGCCAGCAGCTTGCGGGGGGGCCAGGGAAACATTCAGTACTTC CASSLRGGQGNIQYF
TRBJ1-6 TRBV6-1 - - TGTGCCAGCAGTGAACGGAGGGACGCTCGTAATTCCCCCCTCCACTTT CASSERRDARNSPLHF
TRBJ2-3 TRBV7-2 once TRBD2 TGTGCCAGCAGCTTAGACGGTAGCGGGGGGACAGATACGCAGTATTTT CASSLDGSGGTDTQYF
TRBJ1-5 TRBV6-6 - - TGTGCCAGCGCCATTGGGGGGGGCAATCAGCCCCAGCATTTT CASAIGGGNQPQHF
TRBJ1-6 TRBV7-9 - TRBD1 TGTGCCAGCAGTACAGGGGTCGGCAATTCACCCCTCCACTTT CASSTGVGNSPLHF
TRBJ1-2 TRBV7-2 - - TGTGCCAGCAGCTTAATGGAGATTGGGGGCTACACCTTC CASSLMEIGGYTF
TRBJ2-3 TRBV7-3 - TRBD1 TGTGCCAGCAGCTTAACGTGGGGCCTGGACAGGAAATACACAGATACGCAGTATTTT CASSLTWGLDRKYTDTQYF
TRBJ2-7 TRBV20-1 - - TGCAGTGCTAACTTAGACTACGAGCAGTACTTC CSANLDYEQYF
TRBJ1-5 TRBV6-5 - TRBD1 TGTGCCAGCAGTGACAGGGGCCCTAATCAGCCCCAGCATTTT CASSDRGPNQPQHF
TRBJ2-1 TRBV6-6 - - TGTGCCAGCAGCCCCTCCACTAGTTACAATGAGCAGTTCTTC CASSPSTSYNEQFF
TRBJ2-3 TRBV11-2 - - TGTGCCAGCAGCCGAAAGGCGTTGGCGGGCACAGATACGCAGTATTTT CASSRKALAGTDTQYF
TRBJ2-2 TRBV13 - - TGTGCCAGCAGCTTAATGCTAGCGAACACCGGGGAGCTGTTTTTT CASSLMLANTGELFF